The 10 T cell receptor beta chains in this list originate from one sample, sequenced in a study of T-cell memory formation after mild COVID-19. TCRdb passed the 5' RACE reads through MiXCR, listing each CDR3 protein once. This sample yields 350,000 to 400,000 distinct CDR3 sequences, of which about 15% are seen a single time; roughly 22% belongs to the top ten. The sample comprised PBMCs or a T cell subset sorted from them (not recorded which). All receptors derive from a man between 18 and 35 years old who had mild COVID-19 (a few samples of this study predate the infection). Cell type and time point are not known.

This clonotype is a singleton in its sample. The chain links TRBV6-5 to TRBJ2-1, with TRBD2 matching 7 bases. Germline CDR1 and CDR2: MNHEY and SVGAGI. Unmatched junction bases numbered 7, after V lost 8 bases and J lost 6 bases. The CDR3 loop spans 13 amino acids. The DNA for the CDR3 is TGTGCCAGCCACGGGCGGGGGACCAATGAGCAGTTCTTC. Its translation: CASHGRGTNEQFF.

J is TRBJ2-3 and V is TRBV6-5, with 10 nucleotides matching TRBD1. J gave up 6 bases and V 4 bases, and 7 bases lay outside the gene matches. The length of the CDR3 is 15 residues. Germline V gene data show CDR1 as MNHEY and CDR2 as SVGAGI. For the CDR3, the DNA is TGTGCCAGCAGTTTCCGGGACAGGGGAATGGATACGCAGTATTTT. Protein: CASSFRDRGMDTQYF.

The chain carries TRBV7-2 and TRBJ1-4; D remains unclear. The CDR3 contains 16 residues. Germline V gives CDR1 SGHTA, CDR2 FQGNSA. The germline V and J ends were trimmed by 6 bases and 3 bases, with 17 bases remaining between them. CDR3 nucleotide sequence: TGTGCCAGCAGTCAACAGCCTCGAGGGTCTAATGAAAAACTGTTTTTT. Encoded protein: CASSQQPRGSNEKLFF.

This clonotype occurred once. CDR3 DNA sequence: TGCGCCAGCAGCTTAACAGCTAATGAAAAACTGTTTTTT. Its protein product is CASSLTANEKLFF. This chain joins TRBV5-1 and TRBJ1-4; D uncertain. V lost 2 bases and J lost 3, with 5 bases in between. CDR1 SGHRS and CDR2 YFSETQ come from the germline V gene. The CDR3 sequence is 13 residues long.

This chain connects TRBV29-1 to TRBJ2-1; D is possibly TRBD2 (5 bases). Germline lookup yields CDR1 SQVTM and CDR2 ANQGSEA. V lost 6 bases and J lost 7, with 16 bases in between. This CDR3 comprises 13 residues. CDR3 sequence: CSVPPGGFNEQFF. The CDR3 DNA reads TGCAGCGTGCCCCCTGGCGGGTTTAATGAGCAGTTCTTC.

Only a few counts were recorded for this clonotype. This rearrangement joins TRBV3-1 to TRBJ1-1; no reliable D call. Trimming took off 0 bases at V and 8 bases at J, with 7 bases between the two ends. Germline V CDR1 and CDR2: LGHDT, YNNKEL (reference sequence). This CDR3 is 12 amino acids long. CDR3 bases: TGTGCCAGCAGCCAAGATCCCGGGGAAGCTTTCTTT. Its translation is CASSQDPGEAFF.

The chain carries TRBV7-8 and TRBJ1-5, with no clear D. The CDR3 extends over 14 amino acids. The V end was cut by 5 bases, the J end by 0 bases, with 8 bases between. CDR1 is SGHVS, CDR2 FQNEAQ, per germline. The CDR3 is CASSPVYSNQPQHF. In DNA, the CDR3 is TGTGCCAGCAGCCCCGTATATAGCAATCAGCCCCAGCATTTT.

The chain uses TRBV19 and TRBJ2-1, with D uncertain. The CDR3 has 13 amino acids. V lost 5 bases to trimming and J lost 6 bases, with 11 bases between them. The germline V gene has CDR1 LNHDA and CDR2 SQIVND (reference sequence). CDR3 coding DNA: TGTGCCAGTAGTCCGCTTCAAGGCAATGAGCAGTTCTTC. Its protein product is CASSPLQGNEQFF.

The V call is TRBV20-1, the J call TRBJ1-5; 10 nucleotides align to TRBD1. The CDR3 has 13 residues. CDR1 DFQATT and CDR2 SNEGSKA come from the germline V gene (reference sequence). With V trimmed by 5 bases and J by 4 bases, 2 bases remained unmatched. DNA for the CDR3: TGCAGTGCTCGGACAGGGGGAAATCAGCCCCAGCATTTT. The encoded protein is CSARTGGNQPQHF.

This clonotype has a handful of counts. This chain uses TRBV3-1 with TRBJ2-3, with TRBD2 matching over 9 bases. Germline V gene sequence: CDR1 LGHDT, CDR2 YNNKEL (reference sequence). The CDR3 loop spans 16 amino acids. After removal of 4 bases from V and 4 bases from J, the junction contained 9 bases not matched to a gene. CDR3 in amino acids: CASSPLAGGLSDTQYF. The CDR3 DNA reads TGTGCCAGCAGCCCCTTGGCGGGGGGGCTATCAGATACGCAGTATTTT.